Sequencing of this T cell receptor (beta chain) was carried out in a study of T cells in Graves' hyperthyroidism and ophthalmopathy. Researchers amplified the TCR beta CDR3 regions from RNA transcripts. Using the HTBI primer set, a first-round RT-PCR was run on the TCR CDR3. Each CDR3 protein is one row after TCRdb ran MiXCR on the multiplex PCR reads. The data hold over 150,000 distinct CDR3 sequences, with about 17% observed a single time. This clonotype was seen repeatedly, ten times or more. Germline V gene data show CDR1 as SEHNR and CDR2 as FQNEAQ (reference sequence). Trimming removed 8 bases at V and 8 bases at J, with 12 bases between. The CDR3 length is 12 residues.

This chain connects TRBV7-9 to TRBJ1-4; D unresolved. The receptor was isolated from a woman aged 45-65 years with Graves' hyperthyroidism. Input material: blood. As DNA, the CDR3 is TGTGCCAGCGGAAGTAGTGGAGAAAAACTGTTTTTT. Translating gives CASGSSGEKLFF.